This T cell receptor (beta chain) comes out of a study of cytomegalovirus exposure and HLA in healthy donors. Study-wide background: The 110 million or so unique TCR beta sequences, from roughly 180 million T cells, were found by an earlier analysis.

The V and J ends lost 5 bases and 2 bases respectively, with 16 bases between them. Germline CDR1 and CDR2: MNHEY and SMNVEV (reference sequence). This CDR3 is built from 15 residues. To note about this clone: What it binds is unknown.

Study findings and constraints: In a later analysis, a genetic analysis reported fewer productive-TCR N-insertions in an Asian-associated ancestry cluster than the cohort average. With later analysis, a missense DCLRE1C variant became linked to TCR beta V- and J-gene trimming.

PCR primers comprised 60 Vbeta and 13 Jbeta primers. The data were produced by immunoSEQ multiplex PCR, yet TCRdb's version contains in-frame clones alone and is incomplete. The table lists 180,000 or so clones. V gene TRBV27 combines with J gene TRBJ2-7; a weak D match, TRBD1 (6 bases). This clonotype was obtained from a woman aged 18-29 years in good health and CMV-seropositive. Input material: PBMCs. CDR3 amino acids: CASSPPGQPPYEQYF. The CDR3 DNA reads as TGTGCCAGCAGTCCGCCCGGACAGCCCCCCTACGAGCAGTACTTC.